These 18 T cell receptor beta chains share one sample of origin, sequenced in a study of T cells after yellow fever vaccination. TCRdb recomputed calls from the 5' RACE reads with MiXCR, one row per CDR3 protein. The data hold 620,000 or so distinct CDR3 sequences, with approximately 16% observed a single time. This specimen was PBMCs, taken roughly 5 days after the first yellow fever vaccination. These receptors came from a man between 18 and 35 years old who received the YFV17D yellow fever vaccine.

The chain joins TRBV29-1 to TRBJ1-1; the D gene is possibly TRBD1 (5 bases). The germline V gene encodes CDR1 SQVTM and CDR2 ANQGSEA. The CDR3 spans 13 residues. V was shortened by 1 base and J by 4 bases, with 10 bases between the two germline ends. This CDR3 is CSVEGGVSTEAFF. The CDR3, as DNA: TGCAGCGTTGAAGGAGGGGTGAGCACTGAAGCTTTCTTT.

This clonotype showed up just a few times. This chain joins TRBV20-1 and TRBJ1-5, with 10 bases matching TRBD1. V trimming: 3 bases; J trimming: 2 bases; junction bases outside the gene matches: 4. This CDR3 is built from 15 residues. Germline V gives CDR1 DFQATT, CDR2 SNEGSKA (reference sequence). CDR3 sequence reads: CSARDRGKGNQPQHF. The CDR3 DNA follows: TGCAGTGCTAGGGACAGGGGGAAGGGCAATCAGCCCCAGCATTTT.

This chain uses TRBV20-1 with TRBJ2-3; a weak D match, TRBD2 (5 bases). The length of the CDR3 is 14 residues. Germline V gene data show CDR1 as DFQATT and CDR2 as SNEGSKA (reference sequence). Trimming removed 4 bases at V and 1 base at J, with 12 bases between. The CDR3 is CSATGLIRTDTQYF. As DNA, the CDR3 is TGCAGTGCTACTGGACTTATACGCACAGATACGCAGTATTTT.

The chain has TRBV15 and TRBJ2-3; a weak D match, TRBD2 (7 bases). CDR3 length: 15 residues. In germline, CDR1 is LNHNV, CDR2 YYDKDF (reference sequence). V was shortened by 0 bases and J by 7 bases, with 14 bases between the two germline ends. The CDR3 sequence: CATSRDVGGPNTQYF. CDR3 bases: TGTGCCACCAGCAGAGACGTGGGGGGGCCGAATACGCAGTATTTT.

This clonotype was seen many times. The V and J genes are TRBV7-3 and TRBJ2-2, with D possibly matching TRBD1 (6 bases). Germline-derived CDR1 and CDR2 are SGHTA and FQGTGA. There are 14 residues in the CDR3. V was cut by 3 bases and J by 6 bases, with 11 bases left in between. CDR3 in DNA: TGTGCCAGCAGCTTGTCAGGGGAATCCGGGGAGCTGTTTTTT. Its protein is CASSLSGESGELFF.

This clonotype was recorded a few times. The chain is built from TRBV5-1 and TRBJ2-3, with 7 bases aligning to TRBD2. The CDR3 loop spans 18 amino acids. V lost 0 bases and J lost 5; bases outside the gene matches: 15. Germline values: CDR1 SGHRS, CDR2 YFSETQ. Written as DNA, the CDR3 is TGCGCCAGCAGCTTGGAGGGCTCCGGGGGGAGGCTCGGAGATACGCAGTATTTT. The encoded protein is CASSLEGSGGRLGDTQYF.

This sequence joins TRBV14 and TRBJ2-1; no definite D call. Germline V gene data show CDR1 as SGHDN and CDR2 as FVKESK. V was cut by 2 bases and J by 5 bases, with 13 bases left in between. The CDR3 is 15 residues long. The DNA for the CDR3 is TGTGCCAGCAGCCAACCGGCTCTTCGCGACAATGAGCAGTTCTTC. Its translation: CASSQPALRDNEQFF. Supplemented by reference TRBV14 and TRBJ2-1, the full variable domain reads EAGVTQFPSHSVIEKGQTVTLRCDPISGHDNLYWYRRVMGKEIKFLLHFVKESKQDESGMPNNRFLAERTGGTYSTLKVQPAELEDSGVYFCASSQPALRDNEQFFGPGTRLTVL.

The J gene is TRBJ2-2, the V gene TRBV6-2 or TRBV6-3, with 7 bases fitting TRBD1. V gave up 2 bases and J gave up 2 bases; unmatched junction bases: 2. Germline V gives CDR1 MNHEY, CDR2 SVGEGT. The CDR3 is 15 residues long. The DNA of the CDR3 is TGTGCCAGCAGTTACGGGACAGTCAACACCGGGGAGCTGTTTTTT. The encoded protein is CASSYGTVNTGELFF.

This sequence joins TRBV7-2 and TRBJ1-1, with 9 positions matching TRBD1. Trimming cost V 5 bases and J 0 bases; bases outside gene matches: 10. This CDR3 spans 17 amino acids. The V gene's germline CDR1 is SGHTA and CDR2 FQGNSA. Here the CDR3 DNA reads TGTGCCAGCAGCATGCACCGGGACAGGGTGTTGAACACTGAAGCTTTCTTT. Its translation: CASSMHRDRVLNTEAFF.

The V and J genes are TRBV9 and TRBJ2-6, with TRBD2 as a possible D gene (5 bases). Trimming removed 0 bases from V and 0 bases from J, with 10 bases in between. This CDR3 is 17 amino acids long. CDR1 and CDR2 (germline): SGDLS, YYNGEE. The CDR3 DNA sequence: TGTGCCAGCAGCGTAGATCCGGGGAGCTCTGGGGCCAACGTCCTGACTTTC. Translated: CASSVDPGSSGANVLTF.

This clonotype was observed a handful of times. The chain uses TRBV6-2 or TRBV6-3 and TRBJ2-5; D is undetermined. Trimming pared 6 bases from V and 5 bases from J, leaving 13 bases between. The CDR3 has 13 residues. Germline V CDR1 and CDR2: MNHEY, SVGEGT. The CDR3 DNA reads as TGTGCCAGCAGACCGGGCCTCGGGGAGACCCAGTACTTC. Amino acid sequence: CASRPGLGETQYF.

This clonotype was counted a few times. The chain joins TRBV12-3 or TRBV12-4 to TRBJ1-4, with 8 bases aligning to TRBD1. V dropped 6 bases and J dropped 8; count of bases not matched to a gene: 8. This CDR3 is built from 14 residues. This CDR3 reads CASRRTGFNEKLFF. For the CDR3, the DNA is TGTGCCAGCAGGAGGACAGGGTTCAACGAAAAACTGTTTTTT.

V and J are TRBV2 and TRBJ1-3; D unresolved. The ends were cut back, 5 bases at V and 0 bases at J, with 29 bases in the middle. Per germline, CDR1 SNHLY and CDR2 FYNNEI. The CDR3 is 21 residues long. The CDR3: CASSKSRGRTSESRSGNTIYF. In nucleotides, the CDR3 is TGTGCCAGCAGTAAATCCCGAGGCCGAACGAGTGAGAGTCGCTCTGGAAACACCATATATTTT.

This clonotype was picked up a small number of times. This chain links TRBV5-1 with TRBJ1-2; the D is unclear. The germline CDR1 and CDR2 sequences are SGHRS and YFSETQ. This CDR3 is 14 amino acids long. Trimming took off 2 bases at V and 3 bases at J, with 11 bases between the two ends. In nucleotides, the CDR3 is TGCGCCAGCAGCTTCAGCAGAAGAGACTATGGCTACACCTTC. Residues: CASSFSRRDYGYTF.

The J gene is TRBJ2-7, the V gene TRBV6-2 or TRBV6-3, with D unclear. V was clipped by 6 bases and J by 1 base, with 7 bases between them. The germline V gene has CDR1 MNHEY and CDR2 SVGEGT. This CDR3 region has 12 residues. The CDR3 here is CASSKSSYEQYF. For the CDR3, the DNA is TGTGCCAGCAGCAAATCATCCTACGAGCAGTACTTC.

The chain couples TRBV19 to TRBJ1-5; unclear D gene. This CDR3 comprises 12 residues. CDR1 and CDR2 from the germline V gene are LNHDA and SQIVND (reference sequence). The V end lost 8 bases, the J end lost 4 bases, and 9 bases lay between the germline ends. CDR3 bases: TGTGCCAGTGAGGCGCAAAATCAGCCCCAGCATTTT. It encodes CASEAQNQPQHF.

This clonotype was found a few times. V gene TRBV5-1 combines with J gene TRBJ1-1; possibly TRBD1 for D (6 bases). The CDR3 consists of 16 residues. The V end was cut by 4 bases, the J end by 7 bases, with 23 bases between. CDR1 is SGHRS, CDR2 YFSETQ, per germline. Here the CDR3 DNA reads TGCGCCAGCAGCACCCCCCAGGGGCGGTCCCTGGGTGAAGCTTTCTTT. This encodes CASSTPQGRSLGEAFF.

The V gene is TRBV19, the J gene TRBJ2-5; a weak D match, TRBD2 (5 bases). Germline values: CDR1 LNHDA, CDR2 SQIVND (reference sequence). This CDR3 region has 14 residues. V dropped 5 bases and J dropped 1 base, with 11 bases sitting between them. The CDR3 region has the DNA TGTGCCAGTAGTTTACCGGGGTTCCAAGAGACCCAGTACTTC. It encodes CASSLPGFQETQYF.